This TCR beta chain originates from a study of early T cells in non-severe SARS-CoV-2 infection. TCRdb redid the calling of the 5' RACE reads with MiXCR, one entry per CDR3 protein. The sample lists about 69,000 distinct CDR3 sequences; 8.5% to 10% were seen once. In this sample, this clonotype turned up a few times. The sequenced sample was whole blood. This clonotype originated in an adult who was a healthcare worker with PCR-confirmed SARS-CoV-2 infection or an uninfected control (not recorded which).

CDR3 in DNA: TGTGCCACCAGTGACCCTAGCGGGGATTACAATGAGCAGTTCTTC. Translating gives CATSDPSGDYNEQFF. The chain has TRBV24-1 and TRBJ2-1; 9 bases align to TRBD2. The CDR3 runs to 15 residues. Germline V gene data show CDR1 as KGHDR and CDR2 as SFDVKD. V lost 4 bases and J lost 4; bases outside the gene matches: 4.